The 10 T cell receptor beta chains in this list originate from one sample, sequenced in a study of control samples from healthy donors and cancer patients. Generated by immunoSEQ multiplex PCR, the TCRdb table keeps only in-frame clones and is missing some. This table has tens of thousands of clones, around 70% appearing once. Sample: formalin-fixed, paraffin-embedded tissue. The receptors shown here come from a male donor with melanoma.

This chain joins TRBV19 and TRBJ2-7; possible D gene TRBD1, 5 bases. This CDR3 comprises 15 residues. V shed 6 bases and J shed 0 bases, with 15 bases lying between them. The germline gives CDR1 LNHDA, CDR2 SQIVND (reference sequence). This CDR3 is CASSDRSDRSYEQYF. The CDR3 DNA reads as TGTGCCAGTAGCGACAGATCGGACCGCTCCTACGAGCAGTACTTC.

The chain employs TRBV7-9 and TRBJ1-5; D not resolved. CDR1 and CDR2 from the germline V gene are SEHNR and FQNEAQ (reference sequence). This CDR3 is built from 12 residues. Between the trimmed V and J ends, which lost 1 base and 6 bases, there was a span of 4 bases. CDR3 coding DNA: TGTGCCAGCAGCTTAGTAGGTCAGCCCCAGCATTTT. This encodes CASSLVGQPQHF.

CDR3 sequence: CASSQVDNYGYTF. CDR3 in DNA: TGTGCCAGCAGCCAAGTGGACAACTATGGCTACACCTTC. The chain has TRBV14 and TRBJ1-2; D uncertain. This CDR3 has 13 amino acids. Germline V gene lookup returns CDR1 SGHDN and CDR2 FVKESK. V was pared by 1 base and J by 2 bases, with 5 bases between.

This clone has only a few counts. The V gene is TRBV10-3, the J gene TRBJ2-3; no firm D call. The V gene's germline CDR1 is ENHRY and CDR2 SYGVKD. V shed 4 bases and J shed 0 bases, with 14 bases lying between them. This CDR3 region has 16 residues. This chain's CDR3 is CAISGGAHPSTDTQYF. CDR3 sequence (DNA): TGTGCCATCAGTGGGGGTGCTCACCCTAGCACAGATACGCAGTATTTT.

The chain couples TRBV27 to TRBJ2-3, with D unclear. With 0 bases removed from V and 2 bases from J, the gap between germline ends came to 9 bases. The CDR3 is made up of 15 amino acids. Germline assignment: CDR1 MNHEY and CDR2 SMNVEV (reference sequence). In DNA form, the CDR3 reads TGTGCCAGCAGTTTATCCATCGGGTCCACAGATACGCAGTATTTT. This sequence encodes CASSLSIGSTDTQYF.

The genes are TRBV7-9 and TRBJ2-1; D is perhaps TRBD2 (5 bases). CDR3 length: 11 amino acids. V dropped 5 bases and J dropped 9 bases, with 8 bases sitting between them. From germline, CDR1 is SEHNR and CDR2 FQNEAQ (reference sequence). This CDR3 is CASSLEAEQFF. The DNA of the CDR3 is TGTGCCAGCAGCCTGGAGGCTGAGCAGTTCTTC.

This chain links TRBV5-1 with TRBJ2-7, with D hard to call. This CDR3 region has 13 residues. Deletions cut 2 bases from V and 7 bases from J, with 13 bases between. CDR1 and CDR2 (germline): SGHRS, YFSETQ. The CDR3 here is CASSFLGAMEQYF. The CDR3 region has the DNA TGCGCCAGCAGCTTCCTAGGCGCAATGGAGCAGTACTTC.

The gene calls are TRBV24-1 and TRBJ2-2; perhaps TRBD2 as D (5 bases). The germline V and J ends were trimmed by 0 bases and 6 bases, with 19 bases remaining between them. The germline gives CDR1 KGHDR, CDR2 SFDVKD. The CDR3 contains 18 residues. CDR3 region: CATSDLHQPGLRAGELFF. CDR3 in DNA: TGTGCCACCAGTGATTTGCATCAGCCGGGTCTGAGGGCCGGGGAGCTGTTTTTT.

The V and J genes are TRBV19 and TRBJ1-2; D may be TRBD1 (5 bases). CDR1 is LNHDA, CDR2 SQIVND, per germline (reference sequence). The CDR3 totals 12 residues. The ends were cut back, 3 bases at V and 10 bases at J, with 12 bases in the middle. DNA for the CDR3: TGTGCCAGTAGTATTGGTCACAGGTCCTACACCTTC. Its protein is CASSIGHRSYTF.

The count of this clone is one. The CDR3 spells CSVEAYERELYNEQFF. CDR3 DNA sequence: TGCAGCGTTGAAGCATACGAGCGGGAACTCTACAATGAGCAGTTCTTC. This chain connects TRBV29-1 to TRBJ2-1; 7 bases map to TRBD2. V lost 1 base, J lost 3 bases, and 9 bases stayed unmatched. The CDR3 covers 16 residues. Germline V gene data show CDR1 as SQVTM and CDR2 as ANQGSEA.